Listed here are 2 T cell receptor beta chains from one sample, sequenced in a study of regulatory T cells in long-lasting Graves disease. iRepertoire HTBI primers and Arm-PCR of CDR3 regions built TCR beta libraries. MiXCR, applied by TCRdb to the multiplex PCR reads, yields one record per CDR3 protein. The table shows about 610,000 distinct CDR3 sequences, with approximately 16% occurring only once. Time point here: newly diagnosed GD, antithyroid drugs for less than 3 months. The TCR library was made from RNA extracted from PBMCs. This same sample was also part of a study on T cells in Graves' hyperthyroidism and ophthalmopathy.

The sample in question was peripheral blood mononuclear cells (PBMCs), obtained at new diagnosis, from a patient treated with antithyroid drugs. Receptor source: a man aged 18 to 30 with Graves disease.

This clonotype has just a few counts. The CDR3 nucleotides are TGTGCCAGCAGCTTAGATTTGCAGGATGAGCAGTTCTTC. It yields the protein CASSLDLQDEQFF. The chain employs TRBV11-3 and TRBJ2-1; D is uncertain. Trimming left V 0 bases short and J 8 bases short, with 8 bases between. The germline gives CDR1 SGHNT, CDR2 YENEEA. The CDR3 is 13 residues long.

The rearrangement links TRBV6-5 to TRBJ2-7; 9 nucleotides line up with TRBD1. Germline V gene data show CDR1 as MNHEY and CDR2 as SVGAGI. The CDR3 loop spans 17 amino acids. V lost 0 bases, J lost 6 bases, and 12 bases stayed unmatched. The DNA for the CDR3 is TGTGCCAGCAGTTACTCGGACAGGGGCCCTGTATCTCGCGAGCAGTACTTC. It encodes CASSYSDRGPVSREQYF.